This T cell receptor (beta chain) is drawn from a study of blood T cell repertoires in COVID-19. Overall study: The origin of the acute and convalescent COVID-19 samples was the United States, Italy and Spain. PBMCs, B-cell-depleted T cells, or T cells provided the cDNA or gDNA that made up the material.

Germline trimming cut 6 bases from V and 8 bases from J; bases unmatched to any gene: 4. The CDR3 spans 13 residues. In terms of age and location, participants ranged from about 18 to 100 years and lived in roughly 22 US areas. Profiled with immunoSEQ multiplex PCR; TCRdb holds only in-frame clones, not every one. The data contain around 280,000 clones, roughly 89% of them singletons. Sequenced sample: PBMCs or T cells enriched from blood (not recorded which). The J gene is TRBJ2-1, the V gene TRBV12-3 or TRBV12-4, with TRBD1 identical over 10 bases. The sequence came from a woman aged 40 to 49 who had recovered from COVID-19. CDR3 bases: TGTGCCAGCAGGGGGACAGGGGAGGATGAGCAGTTCTTC. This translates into CASRGTGEDEQFF.